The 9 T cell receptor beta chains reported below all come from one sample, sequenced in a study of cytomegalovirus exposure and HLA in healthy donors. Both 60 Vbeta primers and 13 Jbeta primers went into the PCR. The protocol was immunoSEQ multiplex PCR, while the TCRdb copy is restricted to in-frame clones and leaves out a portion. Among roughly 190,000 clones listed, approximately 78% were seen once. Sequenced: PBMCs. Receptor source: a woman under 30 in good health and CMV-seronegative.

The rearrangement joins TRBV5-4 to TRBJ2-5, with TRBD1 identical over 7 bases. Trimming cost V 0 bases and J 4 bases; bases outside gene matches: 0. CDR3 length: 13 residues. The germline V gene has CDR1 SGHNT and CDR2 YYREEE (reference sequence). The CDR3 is CASSLGDRETQYF. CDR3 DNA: TGTGCCAGCAGCTTGGGGGACAGAGAGACCCAGTACTTC.

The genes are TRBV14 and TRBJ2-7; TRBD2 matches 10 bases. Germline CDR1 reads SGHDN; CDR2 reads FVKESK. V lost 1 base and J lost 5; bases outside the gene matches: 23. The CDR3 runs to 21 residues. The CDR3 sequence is CASSQADSGTSDISPFDEQYF. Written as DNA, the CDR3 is TGTGCCAGCAGCCAAGCAGACTCCGGGACTAGCGATATCAGTCCGTTTGACGAGCAGTACTTC.

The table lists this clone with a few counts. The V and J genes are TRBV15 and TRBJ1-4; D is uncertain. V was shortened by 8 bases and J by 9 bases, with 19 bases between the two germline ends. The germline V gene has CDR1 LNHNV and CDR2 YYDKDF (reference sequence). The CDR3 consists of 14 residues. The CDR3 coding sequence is TGTGCCACCCGTCGGTCAACAGATGTACAAAAACTGTTTTTT. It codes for CATRRSTDVQKLFF.

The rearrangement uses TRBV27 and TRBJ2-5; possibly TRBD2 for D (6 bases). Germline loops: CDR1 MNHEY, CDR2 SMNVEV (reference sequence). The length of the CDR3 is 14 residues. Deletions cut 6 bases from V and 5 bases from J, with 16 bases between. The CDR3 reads CASSLGGGGETQYF. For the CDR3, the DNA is TGTGCCAGCAGCCTAGGTGGTGGGGGGGAGACCCAGTACTTC.

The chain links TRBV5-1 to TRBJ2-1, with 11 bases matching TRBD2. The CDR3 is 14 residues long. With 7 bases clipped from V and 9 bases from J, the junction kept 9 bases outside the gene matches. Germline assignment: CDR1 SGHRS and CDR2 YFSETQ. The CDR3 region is CASGQTSGTGEQFF. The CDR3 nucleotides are TGCGCCAGCGGCCAGACTAGCGGGACCGGTGAGCAGTTCTTC.

CDR3 sequence (DNA): TGTGCCACCCGGTTAGCGGGAGAAGATACGCAGTATTTT. This codes for CATRLAGEDTQYF. This rearrangement joins TRBV6-1 to TRBJ2-3, with 9 bases that match TRBD2. Germline V gives CDR1 MNHNS, CDR2 SASEGT. The CDR3 is 13 amino acids. V was pared by 10 bases and J by 5 bases, with 7 bases of the junction left unmatched.

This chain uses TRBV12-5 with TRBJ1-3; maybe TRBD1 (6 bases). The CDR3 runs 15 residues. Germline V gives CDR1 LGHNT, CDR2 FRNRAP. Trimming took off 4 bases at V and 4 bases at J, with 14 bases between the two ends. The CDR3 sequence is CASGWTQGPGNTIYF. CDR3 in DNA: TGTGCTAGTGGTTGGACACAGGGTCCGGGAAACACCATATATTTT.

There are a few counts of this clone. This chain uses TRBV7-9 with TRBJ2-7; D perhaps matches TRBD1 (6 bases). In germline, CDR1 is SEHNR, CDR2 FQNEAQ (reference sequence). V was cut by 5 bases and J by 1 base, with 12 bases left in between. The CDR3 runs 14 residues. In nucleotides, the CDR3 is TGTGCCAGCAGCCCTCGGACAGCGTCCTACGAGCAGTACTTC. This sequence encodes CASSPRTASYEQYF.

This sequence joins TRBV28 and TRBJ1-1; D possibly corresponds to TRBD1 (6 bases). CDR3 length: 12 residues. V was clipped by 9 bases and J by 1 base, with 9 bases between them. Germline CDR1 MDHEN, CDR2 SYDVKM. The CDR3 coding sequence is TGTGCCAGTCTCAGGGGGAACACTGAAGCTTTCTTT. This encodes CASLRGNTEAFF.